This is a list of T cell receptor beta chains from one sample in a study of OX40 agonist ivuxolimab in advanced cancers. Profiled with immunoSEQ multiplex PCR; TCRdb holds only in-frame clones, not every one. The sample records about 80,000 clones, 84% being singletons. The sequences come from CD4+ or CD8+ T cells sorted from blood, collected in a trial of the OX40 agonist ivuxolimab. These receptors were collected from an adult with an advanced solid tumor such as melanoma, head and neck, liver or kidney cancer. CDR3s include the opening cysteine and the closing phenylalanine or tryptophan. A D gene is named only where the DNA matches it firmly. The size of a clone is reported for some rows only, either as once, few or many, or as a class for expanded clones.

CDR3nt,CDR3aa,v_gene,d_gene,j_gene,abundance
TGTGCCAGCAGTTACTCTAGGGTCTGGGACACCGGGGAGCTGTTTTTT,CASSYSRVWDTGELFF,TRBV6-6,.,TRBJ2-2,few
TGCGCCAGCAGCCAAGAACGGGGACTAGCGGGAGCCGAGCAGTACTTC,CASSQERGLAGAEQYF,TRBV4-1,TRBD2,TRBJ2-7,once
TGTGCCAGAAGCTTGGATAGCCCTGAGTTTGCGGAAAAACTGTTTTTT,CARSLDSPEFAEKLFF,TRBV5-3,.,TRBJ1-4,.
TGTGCCAGCAGCCGGGAGGGGACTTCCTACAATGAGCAGTTCTTC,CASSREGTSYNEQFF,TRBV7-8,TRBD2,TRBJ2-1,few
TGTGCCAGCAGTGAATATGGGCCGAACACTGAAGCTTTCTTT,CASSEYGPNTEAFF,TRBV6-1,.,TRBJ1-1,.
TGTGCCAGCAGCCGGACTTTGGGGGGAAACACCATATATTTT,CASSRTLGGNTIYF,TRBV6-5,.,TRBJ1-3,few
TGTGCCAGCAGCTTTGGAGGAGGGCCCTCTGGAAACACCATATATTTT,CASSFGGGPSGNTIYF,TRBV7-2,.,TRBJ1-3,once
TGCGCCAGCAGCTTGGAATGGAGGGTCTCCCAGGAGCTGTTTTTT,CASSLEWRVSQELFF,TRBV5-1,.,TRBJ2-2,.
TGTGCCAGCAGCTTGGACAGGGGCAGCTCGCCGTACAGCGCTTTCTTT,CASSLDRGSSPYSAFF,TRBV5-8,TRBD1,TRBJ1-1,few
TGTGCCACTACGGACAGGCGGGTCGGCAAAAACATTCAGTACTTC,CATTDRRVGKNIQYF,TRBV5-4,TRBD1,TRBJ2-4,.
TGTGCCAGCAGTCCACCGACAGGGCTCTCCTACGAGCAGTACTTC,CASSPPTGLSYEQYF,TRBV28,TRBD1,TRBJ2-7,.
TGTGCCATTTCCCAGGGAGCCTACGAGCAGTACTTC,CAISQGAYEQYF,TRBV6-6,.,TRBJ2-7,.
TGTGCCAGCAGCAAATACGAAGGAGGACACGAGCAGTACTTC,CASSKYEGGHEQYF,TRBV21-1,.,TRBJ2-7,.
TGTGCCAGCAGTTTAGAGGTGGATCAGCCCCAGCATTTT,CASSLEVDQPQHF,TRBV6-1,.,TRBJ1-5,.
TGTGCCAGCAGCTTGGGGGCCGGGGGGGACGAGCAGTACTTC,CASSLGAGGDEQYF,TRBV7-9,TRBD2,TRBJ2-7,many
TGCGCCAGCAGCTCTCCGGGACAGGGCTTGCGAAATGAGCAGTTCTTC,CASSSPGQGLRNEQFF,TRBV5-1,TRBD1,TRBJ2-1,.
TGTGCCAGTAGTATTATGAGTACAGGAGGTCAGCCCCAGCATTTT,CASSIMSTGGQPQHF,TRBV19,.,TRBJ1-5,.
TGTGCCAGCAGCTTGACAGGGGTGAACTATGGCTACACCTTC,CASSLTGVNYGYTF,TRBV5-6,TRBD1,TRBJ1-2,few
TGTGCCAGTAGTATGGGATGGGGGGGAAACACCGGGGAGCTGTTTTTT,CASSMGWGGNTGELFF,TRBV19,TRBD2,TRBJ2-2,once
TGTGCCATCAGCGACCTAGCGGGAGGGTACAATGAGCAGTTCTTC,CAISDLAGGYNEQFF,TRBV10-3,TRBD2,TRBJ2-1,once
TGTGCCAGCAGTGACTCGTTCGGGACATTAGAAGCGTTCATTGGCTACACCTTC,CASSDSFGTLEAFIGYTF,TRBV6-4,.,TRBJ1-2,.
TGTGCCAGCAGCCAAGATGCACGGGGAGAAAAACTGTTTTTT,CASSQDARGEKLFF,TRBV4-2,.,TRBJ1-4,.
TGTGCCAGCAGCCTGGGGGGACAGGGTTACACAGATACGCAGTATTTT,CASSLGGQGYTDTQYF,TRBV5-4,TRBD1,TRBJ2-3,.
TGTGCCAGCAGCAATTACAGGGCCTATACTAATGAAAAACTGTTTTTT,CASSNYRAYTNEKLFF,TRBV7-9,.,TRBJ1-4,.
TGTGCCATTTCCCAGGGAGCCTACGAGCAGTACTTC,CAISQGAYEQYF,TRBV6-6,.,TRBJ2-7,.
TGTGCCTGGAGTGTTCAGGGGGCTGGCACAGATACGCAGTATTTT,CAWSVQGAGTDTQYF,TRBV30,TRBD1,TRBJ2-3,.
TGTGCCAGCAGTTTACCTCCTAGCGGAGAGGTCCCAGATACGCAGTATTTT,CASSLPPSGEVPDTQYF,TRBV28,TRBD2,TRBJ2-3,.
TGTGCCAGCAGCTTAAAAGGACTAGCGGGAGGGTACGAGCAGTACTTC,CASSLKGLAGGYEQYF,TRBV11-2,TRBD2,TRBJ2-7,.
TGTGCCAGCAGTACCCAGGGTAATGAAAAACTGTTTTTT,CASSTQGNEKLFF,TRBV6-6,.,TRBJ1-4,.
TGCGCCAGCAGTCTAGCGGGGGGGAAAGGGAATGAGCAGTTCTTC,CASSLAGGKGNEQFF,TRBV10-2,TRBD2,TRBJ2-1,.
TGTGCCAGCAACCAAGCCGGGACTAGCTCCTACAATGAGCAGTTCTTC,CASNQAGTSSYNEQFF,TRBV27,TRBD2,TRBJ2-1,.
TGTGCCAGCAGCTCACAGGGTTACGAGCAGTACTTC,CASSSQGYEQYF,TRBV7-9,.,TRBJ2-7,.
TGTGCCAGCAGCGCACAGGGGCTGAGCTCCTACAATGAGCAGTTCTTC,CASSAQGLSSYNEQFF,TRBV9,TRBD1,TRBJ2-1,.
TGTGCCAGCAGCTTGTGGGGTAAGACTAGTATGGGCGAGCAGTACTTC,CASSLWGKTSMGEQYF,TRBV5-4,.,TRBJ2-7,.
TGTGCCAGTAGTATTGATTTTTGGACAGTAGGTTCCTTCTTT,CASSIDFWTVGSFF,TRBV19,.,TRBJ1-1,.